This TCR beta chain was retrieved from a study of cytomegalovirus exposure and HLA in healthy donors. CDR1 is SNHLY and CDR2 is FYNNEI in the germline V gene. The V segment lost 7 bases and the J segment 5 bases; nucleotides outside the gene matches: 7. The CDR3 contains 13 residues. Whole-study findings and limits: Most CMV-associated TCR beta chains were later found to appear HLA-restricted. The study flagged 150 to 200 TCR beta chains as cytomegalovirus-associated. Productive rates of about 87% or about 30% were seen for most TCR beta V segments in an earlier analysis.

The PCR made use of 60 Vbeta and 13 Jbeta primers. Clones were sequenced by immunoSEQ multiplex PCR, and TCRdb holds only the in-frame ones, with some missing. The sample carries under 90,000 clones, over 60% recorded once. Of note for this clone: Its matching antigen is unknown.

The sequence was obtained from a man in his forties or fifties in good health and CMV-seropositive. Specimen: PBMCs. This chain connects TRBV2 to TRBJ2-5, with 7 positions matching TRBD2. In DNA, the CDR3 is TGTGCCAGCACCGCGGGGGAGCGGGAGACCCAGTACTTC. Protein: CASTAGERETQYF.